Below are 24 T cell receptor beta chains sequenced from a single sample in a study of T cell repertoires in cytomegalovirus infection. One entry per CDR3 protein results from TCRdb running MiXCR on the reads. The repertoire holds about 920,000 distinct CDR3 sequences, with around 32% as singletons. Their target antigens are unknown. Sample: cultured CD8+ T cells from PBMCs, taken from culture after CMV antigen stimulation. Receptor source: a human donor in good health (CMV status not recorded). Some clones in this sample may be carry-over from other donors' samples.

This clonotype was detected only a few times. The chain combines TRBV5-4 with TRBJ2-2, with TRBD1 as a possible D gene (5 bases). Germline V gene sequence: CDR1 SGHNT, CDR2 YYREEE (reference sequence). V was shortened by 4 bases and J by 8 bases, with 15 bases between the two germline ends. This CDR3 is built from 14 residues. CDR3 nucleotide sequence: TGTGCCAGCAGCATGGACCAGGGAACTGGGGAGCTGTTTTTT. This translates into CASSMDQGTGELFF.

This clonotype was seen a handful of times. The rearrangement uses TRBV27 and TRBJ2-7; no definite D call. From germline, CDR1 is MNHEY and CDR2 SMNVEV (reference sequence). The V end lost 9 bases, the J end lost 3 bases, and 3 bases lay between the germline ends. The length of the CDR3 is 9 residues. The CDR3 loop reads CARSYEQYV. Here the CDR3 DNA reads TGTGCCAGGAGCTACGAGCAGTACGTC.

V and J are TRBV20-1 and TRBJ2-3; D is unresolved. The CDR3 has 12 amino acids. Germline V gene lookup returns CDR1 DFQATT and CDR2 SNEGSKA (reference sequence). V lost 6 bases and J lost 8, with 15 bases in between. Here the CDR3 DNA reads TGCAGTGCCTACACCGACCTATTTACGCAGTATTTT. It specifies CSAYTDLFTQYF.

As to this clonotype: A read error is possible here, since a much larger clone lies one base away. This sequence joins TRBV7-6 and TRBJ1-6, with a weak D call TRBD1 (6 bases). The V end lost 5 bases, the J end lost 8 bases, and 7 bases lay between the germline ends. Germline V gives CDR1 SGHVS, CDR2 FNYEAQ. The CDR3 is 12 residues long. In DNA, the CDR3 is TGTGCCAGCAGCCCAGGGGATTCACCCCTCCACTTT. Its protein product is CASSPGDSPLHF.

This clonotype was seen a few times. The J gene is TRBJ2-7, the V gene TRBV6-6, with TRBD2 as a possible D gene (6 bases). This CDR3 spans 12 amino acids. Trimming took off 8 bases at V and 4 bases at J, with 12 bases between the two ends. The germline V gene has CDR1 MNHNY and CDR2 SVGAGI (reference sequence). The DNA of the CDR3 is TGTGCCAGCGGGTCGGAGGGGTACGAGCAGTACTTC. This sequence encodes CASGSEGYEQYF.

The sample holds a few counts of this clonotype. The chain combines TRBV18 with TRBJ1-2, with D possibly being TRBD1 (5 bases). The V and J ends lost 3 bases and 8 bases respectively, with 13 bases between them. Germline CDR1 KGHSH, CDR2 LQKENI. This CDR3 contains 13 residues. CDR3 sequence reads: CASSPPWGWGYTF. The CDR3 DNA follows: TGTGCCAGCTCACCCCCCTGGGGGTGGGGCTACACCTTC.

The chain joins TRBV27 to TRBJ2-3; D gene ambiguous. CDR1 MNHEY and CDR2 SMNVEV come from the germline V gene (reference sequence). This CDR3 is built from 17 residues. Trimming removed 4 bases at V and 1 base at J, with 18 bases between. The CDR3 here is CASSSPLGRAGTDTQYF. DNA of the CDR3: TGTGCCAGCAGTTCTCCCTTAGGCCGGGCGGGCACAGATACGCAGTATTTT.

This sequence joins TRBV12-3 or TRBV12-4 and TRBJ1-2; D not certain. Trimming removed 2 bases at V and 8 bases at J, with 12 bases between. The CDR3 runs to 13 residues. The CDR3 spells CASSLTGVGGYTF. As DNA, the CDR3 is TGTGCCAGCAGTTTAACCGGGGTAGGCGGCTACACCTTC.

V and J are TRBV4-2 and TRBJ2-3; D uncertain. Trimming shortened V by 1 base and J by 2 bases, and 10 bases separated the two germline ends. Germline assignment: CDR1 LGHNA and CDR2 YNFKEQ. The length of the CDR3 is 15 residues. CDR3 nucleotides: TGTGCCAGCAGCCAAGGGAGTAGTACCACAGATACGCAGTATTTT. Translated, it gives CASSQGSSTTDTQYF.

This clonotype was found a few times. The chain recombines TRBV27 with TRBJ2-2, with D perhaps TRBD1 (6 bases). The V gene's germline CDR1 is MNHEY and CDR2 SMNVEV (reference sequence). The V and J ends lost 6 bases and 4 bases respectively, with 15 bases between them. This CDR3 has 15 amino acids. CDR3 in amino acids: CASSPMGDTTGELFF. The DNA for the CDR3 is TGTGCCAGCAGCCCTATGGGGGACACCACCGGGGAGCTGTTTTTT.

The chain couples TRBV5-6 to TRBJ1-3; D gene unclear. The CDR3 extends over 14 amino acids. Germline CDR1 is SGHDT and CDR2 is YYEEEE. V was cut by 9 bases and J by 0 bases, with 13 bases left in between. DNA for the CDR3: TGTGCCACTGGATCGGGTAGCTCTGGAAACACCATATATTTT. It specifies CATGSGSSGNTIYF.

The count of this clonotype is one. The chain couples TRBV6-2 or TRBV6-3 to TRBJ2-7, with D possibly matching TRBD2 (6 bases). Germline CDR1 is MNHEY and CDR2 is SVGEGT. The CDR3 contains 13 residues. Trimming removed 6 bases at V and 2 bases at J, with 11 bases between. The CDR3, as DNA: TGTGCCAGCAGAGGACTAACCCCCTACGAGCAGTACGTC. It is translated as CASRGLTPYEQYV.

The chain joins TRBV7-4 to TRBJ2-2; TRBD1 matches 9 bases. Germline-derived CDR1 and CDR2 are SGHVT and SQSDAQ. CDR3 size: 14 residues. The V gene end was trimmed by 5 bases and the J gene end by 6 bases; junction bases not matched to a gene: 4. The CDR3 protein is CASSLQGAAGELFF. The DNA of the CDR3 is TGTGCCAGCAGCCTACAGGGGGCGGCCGGGGAGCTGTTTTTT.

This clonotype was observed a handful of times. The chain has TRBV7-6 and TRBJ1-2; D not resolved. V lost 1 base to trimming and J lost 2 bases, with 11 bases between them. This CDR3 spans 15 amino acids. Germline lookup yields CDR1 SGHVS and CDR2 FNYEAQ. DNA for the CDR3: TGTGCCAGCAGCTTAGGCGGGCCTCAAAACTATGGCTACACCTTC. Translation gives CASSLGGPQNYGYTF.

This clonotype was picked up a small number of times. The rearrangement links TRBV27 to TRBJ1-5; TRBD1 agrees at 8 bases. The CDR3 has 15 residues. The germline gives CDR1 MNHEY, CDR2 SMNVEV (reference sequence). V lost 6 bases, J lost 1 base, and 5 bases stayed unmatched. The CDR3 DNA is TGTGCCAGCAGCCCCAGGGGGCGAAGCAATCAGCCCCAGCATTTT. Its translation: CASSPRGRSNQPQHF.

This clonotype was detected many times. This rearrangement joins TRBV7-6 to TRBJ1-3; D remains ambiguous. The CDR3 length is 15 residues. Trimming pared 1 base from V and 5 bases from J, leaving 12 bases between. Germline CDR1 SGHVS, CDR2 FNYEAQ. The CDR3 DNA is TGTGCCAGCAGCTTAGGGGGAGGATTTAGAAACACCATATATTTT. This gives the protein CASSLGGGFRNTIYF.

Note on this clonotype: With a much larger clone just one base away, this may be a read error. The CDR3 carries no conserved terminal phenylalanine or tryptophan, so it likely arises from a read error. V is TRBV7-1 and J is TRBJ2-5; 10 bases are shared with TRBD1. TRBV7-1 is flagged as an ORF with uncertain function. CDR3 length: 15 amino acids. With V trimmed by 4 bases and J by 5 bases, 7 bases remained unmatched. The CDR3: CASSYRDRGTETQYV. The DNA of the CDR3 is TGTGCCAGCAGCTACCGGGACAGGGGCACGGAGACCCAGTACGTC.

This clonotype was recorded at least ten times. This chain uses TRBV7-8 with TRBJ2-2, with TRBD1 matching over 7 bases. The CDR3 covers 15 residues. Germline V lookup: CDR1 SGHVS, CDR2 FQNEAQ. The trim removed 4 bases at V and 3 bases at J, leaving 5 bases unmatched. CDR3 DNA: TGTGCCAGCAGCTCAGGACAGGCGTACACCGGGGAGCTGTTTTTT. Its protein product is CASSSGQAYTGELFF.

CDR3 bases: TGTGCCACCTCCGGGACAGAAAATTCACCCCTCCACTTT. Translated: CATSGTENSPLHF. This chain uses TRBV19 with TRBJ1-6; 7 bases agree with TRBD1. Germline trimming cut 10 bases from V and 7 bases from J; bases unmatched to any gene: 7. Germline loops: CDR1 LNHDA, CDR2 SQIVND (reference sequence). This CDR3 is 13 amino acids long.

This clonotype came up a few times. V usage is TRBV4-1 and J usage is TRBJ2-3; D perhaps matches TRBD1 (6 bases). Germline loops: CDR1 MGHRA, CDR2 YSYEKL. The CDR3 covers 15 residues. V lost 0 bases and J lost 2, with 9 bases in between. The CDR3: CASSQEAGATDTQYF. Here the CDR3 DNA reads TGCGCCAGCAGCCAAGAGGCAGGGGCCACAGATACGCAGTATTTT.

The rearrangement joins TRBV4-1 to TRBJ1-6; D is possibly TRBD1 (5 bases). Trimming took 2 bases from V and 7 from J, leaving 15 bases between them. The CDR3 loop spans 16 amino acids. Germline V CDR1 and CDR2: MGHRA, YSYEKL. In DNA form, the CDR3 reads TGCGCCAGCAGCCAATTATTCGCCGGGACCAATTCACCCCTCCACTTT. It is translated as CASSQLFAGTNSPLHF.

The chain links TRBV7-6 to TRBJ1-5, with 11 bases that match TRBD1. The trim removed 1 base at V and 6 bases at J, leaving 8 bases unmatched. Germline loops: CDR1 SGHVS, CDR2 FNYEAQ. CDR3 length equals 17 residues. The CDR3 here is CASSLGTGGFESQPQHF. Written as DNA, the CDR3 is TGTGCCAGCAGCTTAGGGACAGGGGGCTTTGAAAGTCAGCCCCAGCATTTT.

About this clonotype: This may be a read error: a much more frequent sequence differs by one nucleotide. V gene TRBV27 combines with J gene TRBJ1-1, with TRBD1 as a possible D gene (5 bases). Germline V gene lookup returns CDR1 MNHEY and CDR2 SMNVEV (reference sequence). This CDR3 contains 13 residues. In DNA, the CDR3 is TGTGCCAACAGTTTATTACAGGAATCTGAAGCTTTCTTT. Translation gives CANSLLQESEAFF.

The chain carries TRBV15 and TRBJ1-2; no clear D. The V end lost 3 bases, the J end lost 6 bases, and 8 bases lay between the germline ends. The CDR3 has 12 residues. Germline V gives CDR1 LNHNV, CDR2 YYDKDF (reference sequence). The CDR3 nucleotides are TGTGCCACCAGCAGTTGGGGAAATGGCTACACCTTC. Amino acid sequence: CATSSWGNGYTF.